The clone carrying this T cell receptor (beta chain) was observed a handful of times. The CDR3 runs 16 residues. Germline V gene lookup returns CDR1 MRHNA and CDR2 SNTAGT. This sample was taken from a study of blood T cells in healthy people across ages. For the study at large: Researchers report that template switching captured about one barcoded beta molecule per two T cells.

Through a sample-barcoded 5' primer and a J-beta primer mix, a second PCR was run for roughly 6 to 11 cycles. Each cDNA molecule was tagged by a template-switch adaptor with 12 random nucleotides. TCRdb fed the 5' RACE reads into MiXCR, producing one record per CDR3 protein. The sample holds around 1,800,000 distinct CDR3 sequences; about 39% are singletons and the top ten take more than 20%. Roughly 9.2 milliliters of peripheral blood were drawn from each donor into EDTA-treated tubes. Total RNA extracted from each sample amounted to at least 6 micrograms. V usage is TRBV6-4 and J usage is TRBJ2-7; TRBD2 agrees at 9 bases. The J call may be faulty, since TRBJ2-5 better matches the DNA end. The TCR comes from a human donor in good health. Material for sequencing was blood. The CDR3 reads CASSNSSGAEEETQYF. In nucleotides, the CDR3 is TGTGCCAGCAGTAATTCTAGCGGGGCTGAGGAGGAGACCCAGTACTTC.